This TCR beta chain derives from a study of blood T cell repertoires in COVID-19. On the study more broadly: Samples came from the United States, Italy and Spain, spanning acute and convalescent COVID-19. Sample material is recorded as cDNA or gDNA derived from T cells, B-cell-depleted T cells, or PBMCs.

Germline V lookup: CDR1 SGHRS, CDR2 YFSETQ. The CDR3 runs 14 residues. Between the trimmed V and J ends, which lost 4 bases and 1 base, there was a span of 11 bases. Generated by immunoSEQ multiplex PCR, the TCRdb table keeps only in-frame clones and is missing some. Of about 200,000 clones detected, 84% appear once; the ten largest clones hold less than 15%. The chain employs TRBV5-1 and TRBJ1-1; possibly TRBD1 for D (5 bases). Sequenced material: peripheral blood. This TCR was sampled from a human donor in a cohort sampled during active COVID-19. In DNA form, the CDR3 reads TGCGCCAGCAGCCGGGACTTCGAGAACACTGAAGCTTTCTTT. Translating gives CASSRDFENTEAFF.